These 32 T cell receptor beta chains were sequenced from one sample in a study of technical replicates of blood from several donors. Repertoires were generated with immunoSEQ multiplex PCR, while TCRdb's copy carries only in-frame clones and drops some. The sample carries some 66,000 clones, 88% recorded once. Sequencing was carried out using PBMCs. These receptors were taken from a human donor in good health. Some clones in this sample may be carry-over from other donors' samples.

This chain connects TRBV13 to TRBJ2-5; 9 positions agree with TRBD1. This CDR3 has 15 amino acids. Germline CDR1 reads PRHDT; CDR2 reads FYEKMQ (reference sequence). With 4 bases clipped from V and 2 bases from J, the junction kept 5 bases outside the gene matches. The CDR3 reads CASSSWDREQETQYF. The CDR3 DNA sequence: TGTGCCAGCAGCTCCTGGGACAGGGAGCAAGAGACCCAGTACTTC.

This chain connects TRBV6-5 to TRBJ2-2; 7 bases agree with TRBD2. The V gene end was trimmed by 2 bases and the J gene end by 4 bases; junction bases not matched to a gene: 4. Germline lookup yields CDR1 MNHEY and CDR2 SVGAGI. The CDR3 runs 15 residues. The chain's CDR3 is CASSYRGGFTGELFF. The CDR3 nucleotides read TGTGCCAGCAGTTACCGGGGAGGGTTCACCGGGGAGCTGTTTTTT.

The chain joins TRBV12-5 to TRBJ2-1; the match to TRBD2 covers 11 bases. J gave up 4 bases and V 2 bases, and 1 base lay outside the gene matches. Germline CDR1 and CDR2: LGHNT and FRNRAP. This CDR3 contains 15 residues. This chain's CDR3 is CASGLLAGGYNEQFF. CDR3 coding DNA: TGTGCTAGTGGTTTGCTAGCGGGGGGTTACAATGAGCAGTTCTTC.

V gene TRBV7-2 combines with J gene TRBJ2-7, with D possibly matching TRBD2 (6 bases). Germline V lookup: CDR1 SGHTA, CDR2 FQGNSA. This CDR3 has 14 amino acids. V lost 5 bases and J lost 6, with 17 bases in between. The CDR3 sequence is CASSERGFRTEQYF. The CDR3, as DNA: TGTGCCAGCAGCGAACGGGGGTTTCGGACCGAGCAGTACTTC.

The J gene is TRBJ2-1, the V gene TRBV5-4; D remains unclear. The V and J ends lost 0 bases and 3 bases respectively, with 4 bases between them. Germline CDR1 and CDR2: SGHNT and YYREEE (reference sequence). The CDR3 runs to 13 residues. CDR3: CASSLDSYNEQFF. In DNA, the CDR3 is TGTGCCAGCAGCTTGGACAGCTACAATGAGCAGTTCTTC.

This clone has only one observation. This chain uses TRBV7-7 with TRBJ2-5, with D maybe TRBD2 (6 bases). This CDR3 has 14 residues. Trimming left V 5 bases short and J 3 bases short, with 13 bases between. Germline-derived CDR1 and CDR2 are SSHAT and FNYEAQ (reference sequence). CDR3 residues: CASSSPGTEETQYF. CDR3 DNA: TGTGCCAGCAGCAGTCCCGGGACTGAAGAGACCCAGTACTTC.

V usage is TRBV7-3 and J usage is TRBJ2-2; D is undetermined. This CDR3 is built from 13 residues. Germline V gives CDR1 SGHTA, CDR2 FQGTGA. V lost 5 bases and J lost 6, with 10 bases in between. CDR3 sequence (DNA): TGTGCCAGCAGCAGCTTTGGTCCCGGGGAGCTGTTTTTT. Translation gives CASSSFGPGELFF. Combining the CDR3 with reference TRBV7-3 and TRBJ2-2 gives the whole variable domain GAGVSQTPSNKVTEKGKYVELRCDPISGHTALYWYRQSLGQGPEFLIYFQGTGAADDSGLPNDRFFAVRPEGSVSTLKIQRTERGDSAVYLCASSSFGPGELFFGEGSRLTVL.

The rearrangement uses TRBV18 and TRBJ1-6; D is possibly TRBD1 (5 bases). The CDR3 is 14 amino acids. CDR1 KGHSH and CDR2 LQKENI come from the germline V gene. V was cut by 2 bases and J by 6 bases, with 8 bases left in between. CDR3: CASSPGHLNSPLHF. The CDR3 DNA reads TGTGCCAGCTCACCAGGACATCTTAATTCACCCCTCCACTTT.

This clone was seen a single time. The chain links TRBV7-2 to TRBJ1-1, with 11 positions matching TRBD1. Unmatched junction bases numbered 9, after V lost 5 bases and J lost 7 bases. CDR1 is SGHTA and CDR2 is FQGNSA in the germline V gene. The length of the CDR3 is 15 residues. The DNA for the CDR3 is TGTGCCAGCAGCGCAGGACAGGGGGCGTTTGATGAAGCTTTCTTT. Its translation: CASSAGQGAFDEAFF.

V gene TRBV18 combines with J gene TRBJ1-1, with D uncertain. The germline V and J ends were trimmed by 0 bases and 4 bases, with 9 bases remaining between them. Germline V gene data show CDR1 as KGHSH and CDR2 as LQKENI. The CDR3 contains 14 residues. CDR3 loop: CASSPPEGGTEAFF. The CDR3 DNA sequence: TGTGCCAGCTCACCACCCGAGGGCGGCACTGAAGCTTTCTTT. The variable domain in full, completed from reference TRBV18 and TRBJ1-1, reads NAGVMQNPRHLVRRRGQEARLRCSPMKGHSHVYWYRQLPEEGLKFMVYLQKENIIDESGMPKERFSAEFPKEGPSILRIQQVVRGDSAAYFCASSPPEGGTEAFFGQGTRLTVV.

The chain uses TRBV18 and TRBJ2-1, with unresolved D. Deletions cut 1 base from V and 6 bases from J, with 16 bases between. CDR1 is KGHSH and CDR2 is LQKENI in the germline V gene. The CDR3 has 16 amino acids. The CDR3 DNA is TGTGCCAGCTCACCACTTCAGTTGGCCACTATCAATGAGCAGTTCTTC. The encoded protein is CASSPLQLATINEQFF.

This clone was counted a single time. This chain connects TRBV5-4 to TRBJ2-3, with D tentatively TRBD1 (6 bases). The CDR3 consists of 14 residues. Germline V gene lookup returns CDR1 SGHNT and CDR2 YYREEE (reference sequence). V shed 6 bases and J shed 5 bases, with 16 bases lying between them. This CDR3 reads CASTGTRKGDTQYF. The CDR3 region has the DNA TGTGCCAGCACCGGGACACGGAAGGGAGATACGCAGTATTTT.

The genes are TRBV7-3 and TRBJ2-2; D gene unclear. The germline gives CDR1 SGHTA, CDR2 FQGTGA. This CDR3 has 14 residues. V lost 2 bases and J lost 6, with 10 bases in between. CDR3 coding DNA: TGTGCCAGCAGCTTAGAGCTCGGGTCCGGGGAGCTGTTTTTT. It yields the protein CASSLELGSGELFF.

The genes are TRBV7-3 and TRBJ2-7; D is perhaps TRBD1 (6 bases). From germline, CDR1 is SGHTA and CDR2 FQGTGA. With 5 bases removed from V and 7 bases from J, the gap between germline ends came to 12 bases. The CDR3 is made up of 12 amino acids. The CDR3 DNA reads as TGTGCCAGCAGCCCCGACAGGCGGGAGCAGTACTTC. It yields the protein CASSPDRREQYF.

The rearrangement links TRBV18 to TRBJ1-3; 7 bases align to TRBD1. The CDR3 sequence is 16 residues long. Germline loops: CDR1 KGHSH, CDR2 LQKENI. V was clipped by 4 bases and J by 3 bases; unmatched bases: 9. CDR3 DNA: TGTGCCAGCTCACTCGAACAGGGGAGTATTGGAAACACCATATATTTT. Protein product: CASSLEQGSIGNTIYF.

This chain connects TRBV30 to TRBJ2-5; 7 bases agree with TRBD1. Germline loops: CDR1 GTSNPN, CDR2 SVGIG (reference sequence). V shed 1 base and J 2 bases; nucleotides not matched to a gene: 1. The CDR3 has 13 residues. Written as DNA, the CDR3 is TGTGCCTGGAGTGGGGACAGACAAGAGACCCAGTACTTC. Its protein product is CAWSGDRQETQYF.

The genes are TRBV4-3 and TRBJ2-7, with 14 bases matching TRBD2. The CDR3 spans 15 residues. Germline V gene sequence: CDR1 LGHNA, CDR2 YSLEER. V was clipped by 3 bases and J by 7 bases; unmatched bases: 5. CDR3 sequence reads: CASSQGLAGVQEQYF. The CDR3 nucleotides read TGCGCCAGCAGCCAGGGACTAGCGGGAGTTCAAGAGCAGTACTTC.

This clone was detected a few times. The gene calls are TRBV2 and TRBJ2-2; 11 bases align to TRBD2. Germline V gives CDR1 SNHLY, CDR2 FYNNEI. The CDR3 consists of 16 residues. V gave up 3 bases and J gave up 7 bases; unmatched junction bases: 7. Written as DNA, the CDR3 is TGTGCCAGCAGTGATTCTAGCGGGAGGTTGGGCGGGGAGCTGTTTTTT. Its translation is CASSDSSGRLGGELFF.

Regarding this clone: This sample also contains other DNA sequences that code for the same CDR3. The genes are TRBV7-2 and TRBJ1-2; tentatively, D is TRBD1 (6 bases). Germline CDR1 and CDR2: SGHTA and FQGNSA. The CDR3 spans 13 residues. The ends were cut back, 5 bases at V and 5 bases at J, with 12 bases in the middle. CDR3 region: CASSPDSQYGYTF. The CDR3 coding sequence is TGTGCCAGCAGCCCGGACAGTCAATATGGCTACACCTTC.

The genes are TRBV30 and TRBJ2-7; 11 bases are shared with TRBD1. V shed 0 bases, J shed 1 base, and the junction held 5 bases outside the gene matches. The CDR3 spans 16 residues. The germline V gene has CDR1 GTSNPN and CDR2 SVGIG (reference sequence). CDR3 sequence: CAWSVRRDRGSYEQYF. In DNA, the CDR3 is TGTGCCTGGAGTGTACGCCGGGACAGGGGGTCCTACGAGCAGTACTTC.

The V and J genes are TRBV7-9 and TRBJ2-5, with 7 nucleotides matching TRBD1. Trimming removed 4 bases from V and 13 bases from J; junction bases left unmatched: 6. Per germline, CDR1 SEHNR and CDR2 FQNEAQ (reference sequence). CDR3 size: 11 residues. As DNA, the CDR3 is TGTGCCAGCAGCTGGGGGACAGACATGTACTTC. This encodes CASSWGTDMYF.

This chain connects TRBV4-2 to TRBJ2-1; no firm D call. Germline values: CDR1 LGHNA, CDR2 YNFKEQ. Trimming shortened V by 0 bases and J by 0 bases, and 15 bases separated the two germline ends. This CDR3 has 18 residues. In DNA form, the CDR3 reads TGTGCCAGCAGCCAAGATGTTAGTCTACAGAGCTCCTACAATGAGCAGTTCTTC. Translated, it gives CASSQDVSLQSSYNEQFF.

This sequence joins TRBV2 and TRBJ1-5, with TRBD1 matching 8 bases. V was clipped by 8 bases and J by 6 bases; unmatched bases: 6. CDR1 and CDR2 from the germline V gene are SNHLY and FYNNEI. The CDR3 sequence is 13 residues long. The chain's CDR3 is CASSTGEVQPQHF. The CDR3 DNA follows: TGTGCCAGCTCGACAGGGGAGGTTCAGCCCCAGCATTTT.

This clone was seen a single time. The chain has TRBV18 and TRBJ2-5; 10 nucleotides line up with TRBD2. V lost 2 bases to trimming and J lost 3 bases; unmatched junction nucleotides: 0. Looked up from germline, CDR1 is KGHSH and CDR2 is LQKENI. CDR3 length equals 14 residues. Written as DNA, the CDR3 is TGTGCCAGCTCACCAGGACTAGCGGAAGAGACCCAGTACTTC. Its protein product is CASSPGLAEETQYF.

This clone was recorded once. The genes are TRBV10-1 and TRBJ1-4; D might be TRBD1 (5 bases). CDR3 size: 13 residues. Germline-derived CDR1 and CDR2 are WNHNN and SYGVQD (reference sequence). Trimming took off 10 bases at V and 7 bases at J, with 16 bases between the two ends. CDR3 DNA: TGCGCCACCCCGGGGGGAGGGAGTGAAAAACTGTTTTTT. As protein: CATPGGGSEKLFF.

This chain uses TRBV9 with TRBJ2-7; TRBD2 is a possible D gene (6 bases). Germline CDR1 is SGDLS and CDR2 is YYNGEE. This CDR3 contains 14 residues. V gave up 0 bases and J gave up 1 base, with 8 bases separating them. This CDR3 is CASSVVGTSYEQYF. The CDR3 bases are TGTGCCAGCAGCGTAGTGGGGACTTCCTACGAGCAGTACTTC.

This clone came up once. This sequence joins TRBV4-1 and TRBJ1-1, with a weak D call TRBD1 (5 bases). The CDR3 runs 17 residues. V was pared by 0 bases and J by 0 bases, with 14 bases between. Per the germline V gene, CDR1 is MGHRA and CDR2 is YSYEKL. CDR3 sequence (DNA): TGCGCCAGCAGCCAAGACCCAGGGTCGCTGGTGAACACTGAAGCTTTCTTT. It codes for CASSQDPGSLVNTEAFF.

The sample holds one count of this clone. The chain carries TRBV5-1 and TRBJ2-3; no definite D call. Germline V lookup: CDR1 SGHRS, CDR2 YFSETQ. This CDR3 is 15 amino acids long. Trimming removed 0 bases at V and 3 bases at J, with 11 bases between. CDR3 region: CASSLEILRTDTQYF. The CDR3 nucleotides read TGCGCCAGCAGCTTGGAAATCCTCAGGACAGATACGCAGTATTTT.

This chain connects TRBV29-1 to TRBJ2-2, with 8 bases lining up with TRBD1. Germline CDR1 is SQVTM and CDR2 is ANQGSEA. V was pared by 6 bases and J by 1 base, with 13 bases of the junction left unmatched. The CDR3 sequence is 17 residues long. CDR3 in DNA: TGCAGCGTGCCGCGGACAGGGCTGGTGGAGAACACCGGGGAGCTGTTTTTT. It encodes CSVPRTGLVENTGELFF.

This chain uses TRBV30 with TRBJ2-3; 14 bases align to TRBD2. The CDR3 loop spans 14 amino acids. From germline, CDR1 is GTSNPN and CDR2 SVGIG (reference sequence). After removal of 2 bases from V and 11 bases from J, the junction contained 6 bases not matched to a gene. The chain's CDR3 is CAWSLTGLAGGQYF. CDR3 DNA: TGTGCCTGGAGTCTAACCGGACTAGCGGGGGGGCAGTATTTT.

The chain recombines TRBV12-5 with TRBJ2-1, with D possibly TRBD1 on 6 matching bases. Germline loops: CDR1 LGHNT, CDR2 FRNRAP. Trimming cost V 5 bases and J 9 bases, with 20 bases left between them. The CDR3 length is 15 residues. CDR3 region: CASGNRVGSIGEQFF. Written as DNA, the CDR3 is TGTGCTAGTGGTAACAGGGTGGGCTCGATCGGTGAGCAGTTCTTC.

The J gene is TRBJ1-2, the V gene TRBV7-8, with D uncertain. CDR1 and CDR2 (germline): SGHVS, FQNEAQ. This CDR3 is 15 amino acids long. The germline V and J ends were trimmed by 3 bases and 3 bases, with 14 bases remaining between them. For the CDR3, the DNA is TGTGCCAGCAGCTTGGCAGCAAGCGGAGACTATGGCTACACCTTC. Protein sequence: CASSLAASGDYGYTF.